The subject of this entry is one T cell receptor (beta chain). The data were taken from a study of blood T cell repertoires in COVID-19. The method was immunoSEQ multiplex PCR; TCRdb's version includes in-frame clones alone and lacks a portion of them. The sample has about 270,000 clones, more than 70% seen once. Germline CDR1 reads SQVTM; CDR2 reads ANQGSEA. This CDR3 spans 14 amino acids. V was pared by 5 bases and J by 4 bases, with 17 bases between. The receptor comes from a young woman with acute or convalescent COVID-19. This chain joins TRBV29-1 and TRBJ1-1, with a weak D call TRBD1 (5 bases). Source material: peripheral blood. CDR3 DNA sequence: TGCAGCGTTATAAGCGGGATCGGGGGCACTGAAGCTTTCTTT. Encoded protein: CSVISGIGGTEAFF.